This T cell receptor (beta chain) was retrieved from a study of blood T cell repertoires in COVID-19. Overall study context: The United States, Italy and Spain supplied acute and convalescent COVID-19 samples. T cells, B-cell-depleted T cells, or PBMCs provided the cDNA or gDNA that served as material.

The CDR3 spans 13 residues. The V gene's germline CDR1 is SGHNT and CDR2 YYREEE (reference sequence). V was trimmed by 4 bases and J by 3 bases, leaving 10 bases between them. Patients at the Seattle site were enrolled during active infection and followed longitudinally. In the authors' methods: Nucleated cell counts were estimated from reference gene primer amplification. Generated by immunoSEQ multiplex PCR, the TCRdb table keeps only in-frame clones and is missing some. V and J calls and clone size are those listed in that table; D and trimming were worked out from the DNA. The sample holds 310,000 or so clones, about nine tenths seen once.

The sequenced sample consisted of peripheral blood. This rearrangement joins TRBV5-4 to TRBJ1-2, with TRBD1 as a possible D gene (5 bases). This receptor was taken from a woman aged 30 to 39 with COVID-19, enrolled during active disease. The CDR3, as DNA: TGTGCCAGCAGCCCCAGGGACTACTATGGCTACACCTTC. It encodes CASSPRDYYGYTF.